This TCR beta chain was identified in a study of metastatic and nonmetastatic thyroid tumors. Study in general: Across peripheral blood and tumor or nodule tissue samples taken from malignant and benign thyroid patients, the repertoires were compared with one another. Study-wide points: Versus benign nodules, malignant thyroid tumors reportedly had significantly higher TCR beta diversity, in blood and tumor.

All patients were untreated before thyroid surgery. On this clone itself: The antigen remains undetermined. One end of the junction is discordant with germline, which a read error may explain.

MiXCR re-clonotyped the PCR reads for TCRdb. Altogether about 27,000 clones are present, approximately 15% being singletons, with the ten largest covering around a sixth. This CDR3 is built from 14 residues. CDR1 is DFQATT and CDR2 is SNEGSKA in the germline V gene (reference sequence). The J gene is TRBJ2-1, the V gene TRBV20-1; TRBD2 matches 7 bases. Sequencing was performed on blood. The receptor was isolated from a male donor with papillary thyroid cancer or a benign thyroid nodule (not recorded which). Some clones in this sample may be carry-over from other donors' samples. The CDR3 DNA reads TGCAGTGCTAGCCGACCAGCGGGGAGTAATGAGCATTTCTTC. It encodes CSASRPAGSNEHFF.